The 6 T cell receptor beta chains presented below share a single source sample, sequenced in a study of tumor and adjacent non-tumor tissue in lung cancer. A modified ARM-PCR protocol with three rounds of nested PCR amplified TCRbeta. MiXCR, run by TCRdb on the multiplex PCR reads, gives a single entry per CDR3 protein. Of approximately 65,000 distinct CDR3 sequences listed, 50% to 60% were seen once; the top ten hold 20% to 25%. This sample's RNA came from whole unsorted tissue. The source material was lung tumor tissue. The receptor source for this set is a man between 45 and 60 years old with non-small cell lung cancer.

This clonotype appeared many times. The chain carries TRBV6-2 or TRBV6-3 and TRBJ2-1; weak D call: TRBD1 (5 bases). CDR1 is MNHEY and CDR2 is SVGEGT in the germline V gene. This CDR3 contains 15 residues. With 5 bases removed from V and 5 bases from J, the gap between germline ends came to 16 bases. The CDR3 DNA reads TGTGCCAGCAGTCTTTCCTCGGACATGGACAATGAGCAGTTCTTC. It yields the protein CASSLSSDMDNEQFF.

This clonotype was counted at least ten times. This chain uses TRBV13 with TRBJ2-3; 8 bases fit TRBD2. Germline assignment: CDR1 PRHDT and CDR2 FYEKMQ (reference sequence). The CDR3 totals 15 residues. With 0 bases clipped from V and 5 bases from J, the junction kept 4 bases outside the gene matches. The DNA for the CDR3 is TGTGCCAGCAGCTTAGGCGGGGGGGCCGAAGATACGCAGTATTTT. This gives the protein CASSLGGGAEDTQYF.

Details on this clonotype: The junction departs from the called germline gene at one end, perhaps through a read error. The J gene is TRBJ2-3, the V gene TRBV10-2; D is unresolved. The CDR3 totals 16 residues. Germline CDR1 reads WSHSY; CDR2 reads SAAADI. The CDR3 sequence is CTSSQSSATLTDTQYF. The CDR3 DNA sequence: TGCACCAGCAGTCAGTCTTCGGCTACACTCACAGATACGCAGTATTTT.

The J gene is TRBJ2-7, the V gene TRBV12-3 or TRBV12-4; 8 bases align to TRBD2. This CDR3 comprises 15 residues. The V segment lost 7 bases and the J segment 5 bases; nucleotides outside the gene matches: 13. As DNA, the CDR3 is TGTGCCAGCATTTCCCGGGTAGCGGGGCTAGACGAGCAGTACTTC. Residues: CASISRVAGLDEQYF.

The chain joins TRBV11-2 to TRBJ2-3, with TRBD1 as a possible D gene (5 bases). This CDR3 is built from 18 residues. Trimming removed 9 bases from V and 4 bases from J, with 29 bases in between. Germline V gene sequence: CDR1 SGHAT, CDR2 FQNNGV. The CDR3 region is CARTSNPGRVLFSDTQYF. The CDR3 region has the DNA TGTGCCAGGACCTCCAACCCTGGCAGGGTCCTATTCTCAGATACGCAGTATTTT.

As regards this clonotype: The junction differs from germline at one of its ends, possibly a read error. This chain joins TRBV4-2 and TRBJ2-3, with a possible D match to TRBD1 (5 bases). The CDR3 sequence is 14 residues long. CDR1 and CDR2 from the germline V gene are LGHNA and YNFKEQ. DNA of the CDR3: TGTGTCAGCAGCCTAGGGGCCCTCGCGGATAAGCAGTATTTT. Translation gives CVSSLGALADKQYF.